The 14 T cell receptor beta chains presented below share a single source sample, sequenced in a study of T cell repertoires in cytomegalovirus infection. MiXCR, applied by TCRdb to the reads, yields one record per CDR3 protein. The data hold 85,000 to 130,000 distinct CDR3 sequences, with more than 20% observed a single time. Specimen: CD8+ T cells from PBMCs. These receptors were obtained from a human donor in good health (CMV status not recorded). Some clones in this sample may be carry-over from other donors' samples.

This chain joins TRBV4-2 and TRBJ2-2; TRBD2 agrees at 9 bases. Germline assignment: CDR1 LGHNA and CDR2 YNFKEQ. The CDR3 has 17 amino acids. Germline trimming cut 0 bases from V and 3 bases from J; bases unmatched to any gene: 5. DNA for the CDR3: TGTGCCAGCAGCCAAGATGCGGCGGGGGGGTACACCGGGGAGCTGTTTTTT. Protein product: CASSQDAAGGYTGELFF.

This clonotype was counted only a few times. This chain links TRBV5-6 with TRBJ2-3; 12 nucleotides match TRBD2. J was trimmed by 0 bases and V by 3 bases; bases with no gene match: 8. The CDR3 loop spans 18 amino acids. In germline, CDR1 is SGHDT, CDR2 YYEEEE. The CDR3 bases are TGTGCCAGCAGCTCTACTAGCGGGGGGACGGGGAGCACAGATACGCAGTATTTT. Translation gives CASSSTSGGTGSTDTQYF.

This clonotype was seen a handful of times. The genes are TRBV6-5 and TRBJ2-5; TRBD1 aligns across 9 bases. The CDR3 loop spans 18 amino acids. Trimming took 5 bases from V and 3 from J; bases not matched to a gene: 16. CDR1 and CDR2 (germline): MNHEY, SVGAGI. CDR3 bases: TGTGCCAGCAGTACACGGAACCGGGACAGGGTTTCGGAAGAGACCCAGTACTTC. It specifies CASSTRNRDRVSEETQYF.

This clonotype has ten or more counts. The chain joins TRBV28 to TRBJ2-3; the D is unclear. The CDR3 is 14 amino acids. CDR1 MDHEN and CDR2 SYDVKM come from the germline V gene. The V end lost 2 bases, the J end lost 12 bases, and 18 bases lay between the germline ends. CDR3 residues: CASSLVLLPQAQYF. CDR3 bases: TGTGCCAGCAGTTTAGTTTTGTTACCCCAAGCCCAGTATTTT.

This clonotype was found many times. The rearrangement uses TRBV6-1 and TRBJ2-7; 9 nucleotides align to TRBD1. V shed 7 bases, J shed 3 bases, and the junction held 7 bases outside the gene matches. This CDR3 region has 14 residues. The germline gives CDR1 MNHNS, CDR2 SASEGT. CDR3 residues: CASKRTGVIYEQYF. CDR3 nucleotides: TGTGCCAGCAAGAGGACAGGGGTAATCTACGAGCAGTACTTC.

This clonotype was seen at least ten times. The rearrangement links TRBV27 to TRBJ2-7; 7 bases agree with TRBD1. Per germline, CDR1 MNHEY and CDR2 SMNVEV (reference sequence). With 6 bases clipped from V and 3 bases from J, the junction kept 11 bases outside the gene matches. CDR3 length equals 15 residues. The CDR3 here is CASSPLQGTGYEQYF. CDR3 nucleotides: TGTGCCAGCAGCCCGTTACAGGGGACCGGCTACGAGCAGTACTTC.

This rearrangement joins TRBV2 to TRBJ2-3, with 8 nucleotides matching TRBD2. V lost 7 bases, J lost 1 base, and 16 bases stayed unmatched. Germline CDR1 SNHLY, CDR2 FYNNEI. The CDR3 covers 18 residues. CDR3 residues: CASILSGSTFAGTDTQYF. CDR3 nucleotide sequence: TGTGCCAGCATCCTGAGCGGGAGTACCTTCGCCGGCACAGATACGCAGTATTTT.

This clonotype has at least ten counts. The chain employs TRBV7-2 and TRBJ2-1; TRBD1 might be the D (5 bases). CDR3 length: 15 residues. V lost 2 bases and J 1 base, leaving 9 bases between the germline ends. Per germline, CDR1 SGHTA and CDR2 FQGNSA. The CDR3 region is CASSLRNRSYNEQFF. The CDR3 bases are TGTGCCAGCAGCTTACGGAACAGGTCCTACAATGAGCAGTTCTTC.

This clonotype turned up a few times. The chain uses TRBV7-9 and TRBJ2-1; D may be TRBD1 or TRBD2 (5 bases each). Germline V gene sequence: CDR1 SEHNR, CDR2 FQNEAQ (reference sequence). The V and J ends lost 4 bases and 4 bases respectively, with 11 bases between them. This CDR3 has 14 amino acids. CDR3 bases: TGTGCCAGCAGCTCCGGGGACGGATACAATGAGCAGTTCTTC. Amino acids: CASSSGDGYNEQFF. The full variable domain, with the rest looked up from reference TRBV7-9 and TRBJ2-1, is DTGVSQNPRHKITKRGQNVTFRCDPISEHNRLYWYRQTLGQGPEFLTYFQNEAQLEKSRLLSDRFSAERPKGSFSTLEIQRTEQGDSAMYLCASSSGDGYNEQFFGPGTRLTVL.

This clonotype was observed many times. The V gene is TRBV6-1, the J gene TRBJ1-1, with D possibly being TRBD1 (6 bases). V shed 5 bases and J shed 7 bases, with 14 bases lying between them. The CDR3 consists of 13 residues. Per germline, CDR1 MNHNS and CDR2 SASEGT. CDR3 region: CASSLPGDNEAFF. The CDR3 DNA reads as TGTGCCAGCAGTTTGCCAGGGGATAATGAAGCTTTCTTT.

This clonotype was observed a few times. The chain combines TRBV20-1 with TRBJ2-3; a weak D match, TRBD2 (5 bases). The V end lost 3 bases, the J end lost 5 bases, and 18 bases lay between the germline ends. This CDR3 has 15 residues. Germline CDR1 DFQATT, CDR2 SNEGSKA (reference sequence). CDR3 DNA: TGCAGTGCTAGGACTTATGGGCTAGCTGTAGATACGCAGTATTTT. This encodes CSARTYGLAVDTQYF.

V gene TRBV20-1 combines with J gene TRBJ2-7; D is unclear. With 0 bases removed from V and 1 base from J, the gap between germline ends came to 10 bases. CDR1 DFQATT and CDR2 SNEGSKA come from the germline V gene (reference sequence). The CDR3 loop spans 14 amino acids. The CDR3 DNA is TGCAGTGCTAGAGACTTGGGCGGATCCTACGAGCAGTACTTC. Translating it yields CSARDLGGSYEQYF.

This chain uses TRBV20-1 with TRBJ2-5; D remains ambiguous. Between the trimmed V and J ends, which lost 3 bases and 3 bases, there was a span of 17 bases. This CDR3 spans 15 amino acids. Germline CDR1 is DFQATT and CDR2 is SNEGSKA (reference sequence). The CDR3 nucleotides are TGCAGTGCTAGGCCCCGAGGTGGCTTAAAAGAGACCCAGTACTTC. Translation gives CSARPRGGLKETQYF.

CDR3 coding DNA: TGTGCCAGCAGTTCCCCCGCGCGGGGCACCTACGAGCAGTACTTC. It is translated as CASSSPARGTYEQYF. The chain recombines TRBV28 with TRBJ2-7; D is perhaps TRBD2 (6 bases). V was clipped by 4 bases and J by 2 bases, with 15 bases between them. The CDR3 is 15 amino acids. Germline loops: CDR1 MDHEN, CDR2 SYDVKM.